This TCR beta chain originates from a study of T-cell memory formation after mild COVID-19. Study in general: Clustering of TCRs was largely donor specific. Overall study results and limits: Contracting CD4+ clones sat mainly in CM and EM; CD8+ in EMRA. Clones shrinking from day 15 to 85 showed even CD4/CD8 mixes; later expanders tilted CD4+.

There are 13 residues in the CDR3. CDR1 is SGHRS and CDR2 is YFSETQ in the germline V gene. V was shortened by 4 bases and J by 4 bases, with 11 bases between the two germline ends. Employing constant-segment primers, 5'RACE generated TCR alpha and TCR beta cDNA libraries bearing sample barcodes and UMIs. TCRdb re-called the 5' RACE reads with MiXCR, one entry per CDR3 protein. The data contain about 250,000 distinct CDR3 sequences, 15% to 20% of them singletons. This clonotype was seen ten or more times. The target antigen is unknown. This clonotype originated in a man aged 18 to 35 who had mild COVID-19 (a few samples of this study predate the infection). Cell type and time point are not known. Sequencing was performed on PBMCs or a T cell subset sorted from them (not recorded which). The genes are TRBV5-1 and TRBJ2-5; the D call may be TRBD1 or TRBD2 (5 bases each). DNA for the CDR3: TGCGCCAGCAGCCCCCGGGACCTAGAGACCCAGTACTTC. It codes for CASSPRDLETQYF.